Listed below are T cell receptor beta chains from one sample, sequenced in a study of blood T cell repertoires in COVID-19. Clones were sequenced by immunoSEQ multiplex PCR, and TCRdb holds only the in-frame ones, with some missing. Here the sample spans fewer than 110,000 clones, around four fifths being singletons. Sequencing used peripheral blood. These receptors all come from a man between 65 and 79 years old with acute or convalescent COVID-19. Each CDR3 is given with its conserved first and last residue. Each record gives: J gene, D gene, clone size, V gene, CDR3 protein, CDR3 DNA. A D gene is named only where the DNA matches it firmly. A clone size is listed for some rows: how often the clone was seen (once, few, many), or a class if it is expanded.

J gene: TRBJ1-6
D gene: -
clone size: -
V gene: TRBV6-6
CDR3 protein: CASSRRAGATSYNSPLHF
CDR3 DNA: TGTGCCAGCAGTCGCCGGGCAGGGGCAACATCCTATAATTCACCCCTCCACTTT

J gene: TRBJ1-2
D gene: TRBD1
clone size: -
V gene: TRBV7-2
CDR3 protein: CASSPDRKSGYTF
CDR3 DNA: TGTGCCAGCAGCCCGGACAGGAAGTCTGGCTACACCTTC

J gene: TRBJ2-3
D gene: TRBD1
clone size: -
V gene: TRBV7-2
CDR3 protein: CATRQGSGPDTQYF
CDR3 DNA: TGTGCCACCAGACAGGGGTCGGGACCAGATACGCAGTATTTT

J gene: TRBJ1-5
D gene: TRBD1
clone size: -
V gene: TRBV6-2/TRBV6-3
CDR3 protein: CASNPWTGKATQPQHF
CDR3 DNA: TGTGCCAGCAACCCTTGGACAGGGAAGGCTACTCAGCCCCAGCATTTT

J gene: TRBJ1-2
D gene: -
clone size: -
V gene: TRBV5-1
CDR3 protein: CASSLEQGIVYGYTF
CDR3 DNA: TGCGCCAGCAGCTTGGAACAGGGAATCGTCTATGGCTACACCTTC

J gene: TRBJ2-7
D gene: TRBD1
clone size: -
V gene: TRBV27
CDR3 protein: CASSRGTGEYEQYF
CDR3 DNA: TGTGCCAGCAGTCGGGGGACAGGGGAGTACGAGCAGTACTTC

J gene: TRBJ1-1
D gene: TRBD1
clone size: -
V gene: TRBV6-1
CDR3 protein: CASSASGQGMTEAFF
CDR3 DNA: TGTGCCAGCAGTGCTTCCGGACAGGGGATGACTGAAGCTTTCTTT

J gene: TRBJ1-3
D gene: -
clone size: once
V gene: TRBV7-2
CDR3 protein: CASSLEAGFLSGNTIYF
CDR3 DNA: TGTGCCAGCAGCTTAGAGGCGGGGTTCCTCTCTGGAAACACCATATATTTT

J gene: TRBJ1-3
D gene: -
clone size: -
V gene: TRBV4-3
CDR3 protein: CASSQDETGGNTIYF
CDR3 DNA: TGCGCCAGCAGCCAAGACGAAACAGGCGGAAACACCATATATTTT

J gene: TRBJ1-3
D gene: -
clone size: few
V gene: TRBV6-6
CDR3 protein: CASMQGGSSGNTIYF
CDR3 DNA: TGTGCCAGCATGCAAGGGGGTTCCTCTGGAAACACCATATATTTT

J gene: TRBJ1-2
D gene: -
clone size: -
V gene: TRBV7-2
CDR3 protein: CASSLSGRADSNYGYTF
CDR3 DNA: TGTGCCAGCAGCTTATCAGGGAGGGCGGATTCTAACTATGGCTACACCTTC

J gene: TRBJ1-6
D gene: TRBD1
clone size: -
V gene: TRBV2
CDR3 protein: CASTRQGSNSPLHF
CDR3 DNA: TGTGCCAGTACAAGACAGGGTAGTAATTCACCCCTCCACTTT

J gene: TRBJ2-3
D gene: TRBD2
clone size: -
V gene: TRBV7-3
CDR3 protein: CASSLGLAADTQYF
CDR3 DNA: TGTGCCAGCAGCTTAGGACTAGCGGCAGATACGCAGTATTTT

J gene: TRBJ2-6
D gene: TRBD1
clone size: -
V gene: TRBV5-6
CDR3 protein: CASSFGTGGGGANVLTF
CDR3 DNA: TGTGCCAGCAGCTTTGGGACAGGGGGTGGTGGGGCCAACGTCCTGACTTTC

J gene: TRBJ2-1
D gene: TRBD2
clone size: once
V gene: TRBV7-8
CDR3 protein: CASSLGNSGNNEQFF
CDR3 DNA: TGTGCCAGCAGCTTAGGCAATAGCGGGAACAATGAGCAGTTCTTC

J gene: TRBJ2-5
D gene: -
clone size: -
V gene: TRBV2
CDR3 protein: CASSEQGQETQYF
CDR3 DNA: TGTGCCAGCAGTGAGCAGGGACAAGAGACCCAGTACTTC

J gene: TRBJ1-1
D gene: TRBD1
clone size: -
V gene: TRBV10-1
CDR3 protein: CASSESLIGQGYTEAFF
CDR3 DNA: TGCGCCAGCAGTGAGTCCTTAATAGGACAGGGCTACACTGAAGCTTTCTTT

J gene: TRBJ2-3
D gene: TRBD2
clone size: -
V gene: TRBV3-1/TRBV3-2
CDR3 protein: CASSQDRLSGGAWGTDTQYF
CDR3 DNA: TGTGCCAGCAGCCAAGATCGGCTTAGCGGGGGGGCCTGGGGCACAGATACGCAGTATTTT

J gene: TRBJ1-2
D gene: -
clone size: many
V gene: TRBV5-1
CDR3 protein: CASSDAGPGGFGYTF
CDR3 DNA: TGCGCCAGCAGCGATGCGGGGCCAGGAGGTTTTGGCTACACCTTC

J gene: TRBJ1-4
D gene: -
clone size: few
V gene: TRBV7-9
CDR3 protein: CASSPGTGLLNEKLFF
CDR3 DNA: TGTGCCAGCAGCCCAGGGACTGGCTTACTTAATGAAAAACTGTTTTTT

J gene: TRBJ2-1
D gene: -
clone size: -
V gene: TRBV5-5
CDR3 protein: CASSLLEPHEQFF
CDR3 DNA: TGTGCCAGCAGCTTGTTGGAGCCCCATGAGCAGTTCTTC

J gene: TRBJ1-1
D gene: -
clone size: few
V gene: TRBV14
CDR3 protein: CASSPHMNTEAFF
CDR3 DNA: TGTGCCAGCAGCCCCCACATGAACACTGAAGCTTTCTTT

J gene: TRBJ2-5
D gene: -
clone size: -
V gene: TRBV6-5
CDR3 protein: CASSIGLSETQYF
CDR3 DNA: TGTGCCAGCAGTATTGGGCTTTCAGAGACCCAGTACTTC

J gene: TRBJ2-1
D gene: -
clone size: -
V gene: TRBV11-2
CDR3 protein: CASSRAGGPYEQFF
CDR3 DNA: TGTGCCAGCAGCCGAGCAGGGGGGCCCTATGAGCAGTTCTTC

J gene: TRBJ2-1
D gene: -
clone size: once
V gene: TRBV5-1
CDR3 protein: CASRQGLASGNEQFF
CDR3 DNA: TGCGCCAGCAGACAAGGACTGGCTTCTGGGAATGAGCAGTTCTTC

J gene: TRBJ1-6
D gene: -
clone size: -
V gene: TRBV18
CDR3 protein: CASSPSGQSNSPLHF
CDR3 DNA: TGTGCCAGCTCACCATCCGGACAGTCTAATTCACCCCTCCACTTT

J gene: TRBJ2-7
D gene: TRBD1
clone size: -
V gene: TRBV13
CDR3 protein: CASSPRDRPYEQYF
CDR3 DNA: TGTGCCAGCAGCCCCCGGGACAGGCCGTACGAGCAGTACTTC

J gene: TRBJ2-2
D gene: TRBD2
clone size: -
V gene: TRBV5-1
CDR3 protein: CASTPSGGAPGELFF
CDR3 DNA: TGCGCCAGCACCCCTAGCGGGGGGGCCCCCGGGGAGCTGTTTTTT

J gene: TRBJ1-5
D gene: TRBD1
clone size: few
V gene: TRBV4-3
CDR3 protein: CASSLQTGGQPQHF
CDR3 DNA: TGCGCCAGCAGCCTCCAGACAGGGGGTCAGCCCCAGCATTTT

J gene: TRBJ2-5
D gene: -
clone size: -
V gene: TRBV7-8
CDR3 protein: CASSPYSQETQYF
CDR3 DNA: TGTGCCAGCAGCCCATACTCACAAGAGACCCAGTACTTC